This T cell receptor (beta chain) was observed in a study of blood T cells in healthy people across ages. Primed by a sample-barcoded 5' primer and a J-beta primer mix, a second PCR proceeded for about 6 to 12 cycles. TCRdb ran MiXCR on the 5' RACE reads and lists one entry per CDR3 protein. This repertoire shows about 1.5 million distinct CDR3 sequences, approximately 39% found once; its top ten account for around 4%. This clonotype was observed a handful of times. The TCR comes from a woman aged 18-35 years in good health. Sequenced sample: blood.

CDR3 loop: CAISLQGAINEQFF. The CDR3 nucleotides are TGTGCCATCAGTCTACAGGGGGCTATCAATGAGCAGTTCTTC. The genes are TRBV10-3 and TRBJ2-1; 9 bases map to TRBD1. Germline V CDR1 and CDR2: ENHRY, SYGVKD. The CDR3 extends over 14 amino acids. V was pared by 5 bases and J by 6 bases, with 5 bases of the junction left unmatched.